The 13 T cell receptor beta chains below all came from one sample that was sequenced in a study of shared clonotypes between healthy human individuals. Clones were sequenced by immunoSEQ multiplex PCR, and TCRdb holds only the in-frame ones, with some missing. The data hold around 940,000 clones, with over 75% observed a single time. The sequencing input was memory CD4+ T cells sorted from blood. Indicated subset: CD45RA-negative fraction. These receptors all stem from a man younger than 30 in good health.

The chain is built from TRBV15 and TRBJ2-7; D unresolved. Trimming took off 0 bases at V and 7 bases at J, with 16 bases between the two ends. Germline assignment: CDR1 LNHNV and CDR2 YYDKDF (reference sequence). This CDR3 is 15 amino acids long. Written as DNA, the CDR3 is TGTGCCACCAGCAGAGAGGCTATCGGGTCTGGGGAGCAGTACTTC. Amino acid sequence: CATSREAIGSGEQYF.

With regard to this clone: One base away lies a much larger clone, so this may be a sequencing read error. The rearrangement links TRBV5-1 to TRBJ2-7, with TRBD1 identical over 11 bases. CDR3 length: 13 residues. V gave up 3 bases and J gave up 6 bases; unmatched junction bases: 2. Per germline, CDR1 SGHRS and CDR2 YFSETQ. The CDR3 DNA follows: TGCGCCAGCAGCTCGGACAGGGGGCGCGAGCAGTACTTC. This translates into CASSSDRGREQYF.

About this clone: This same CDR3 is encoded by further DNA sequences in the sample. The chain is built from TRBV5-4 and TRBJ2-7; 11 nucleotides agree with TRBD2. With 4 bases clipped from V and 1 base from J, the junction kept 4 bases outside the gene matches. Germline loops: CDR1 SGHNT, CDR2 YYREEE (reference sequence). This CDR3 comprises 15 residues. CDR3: CASSLGTSGSYEQYF. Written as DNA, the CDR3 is TGTGCCAGCAGCCTCGGGACTAGCGGATCCTACGAGCAGTACTTC. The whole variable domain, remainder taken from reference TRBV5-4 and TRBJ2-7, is ETGVTQSPTHLIKTRGQQVTLRCSSQSGHNTVSWYQQALGQGPQFIFQYYREEENGRGNFPPRFSGLQFPNYSSELNVNALELDDSALYLCASSLGTSGSYEQYFGPGTRLTVT.

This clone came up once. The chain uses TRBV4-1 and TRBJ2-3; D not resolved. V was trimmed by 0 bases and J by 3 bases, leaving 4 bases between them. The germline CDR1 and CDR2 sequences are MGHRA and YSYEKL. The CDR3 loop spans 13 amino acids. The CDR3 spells CASSQDVTDTQYF. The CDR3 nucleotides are TGCGCCAGCAGCCAAGATGTGACAGATACGCAGTATTTT.

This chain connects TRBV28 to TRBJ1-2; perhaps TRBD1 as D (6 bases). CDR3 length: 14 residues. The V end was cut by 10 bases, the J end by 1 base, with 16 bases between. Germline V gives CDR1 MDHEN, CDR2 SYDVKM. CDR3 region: CATDGGGFNYGYTF. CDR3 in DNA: TGTGCCACGGATGGGGGGGGCTTTAACTATGGCTACACCTTC.

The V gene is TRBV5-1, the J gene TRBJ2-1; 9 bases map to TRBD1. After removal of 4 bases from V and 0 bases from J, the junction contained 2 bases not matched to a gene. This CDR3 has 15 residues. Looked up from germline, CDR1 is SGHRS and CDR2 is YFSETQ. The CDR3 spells CASSEGQGSYNEQFF. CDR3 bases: TGCGCCAGCAGCGAGGGACAGGGCTCCTACAATGAGCAGTTCTTC.

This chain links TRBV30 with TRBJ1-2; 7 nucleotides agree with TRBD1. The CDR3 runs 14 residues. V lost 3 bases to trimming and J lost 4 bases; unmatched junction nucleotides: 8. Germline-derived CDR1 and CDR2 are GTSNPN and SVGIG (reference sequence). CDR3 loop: CAWSPDWTGYGYTF. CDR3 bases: TGTGCCTGGAGCCCTGATTGGACAGGCTATGGCTACACCTTC.

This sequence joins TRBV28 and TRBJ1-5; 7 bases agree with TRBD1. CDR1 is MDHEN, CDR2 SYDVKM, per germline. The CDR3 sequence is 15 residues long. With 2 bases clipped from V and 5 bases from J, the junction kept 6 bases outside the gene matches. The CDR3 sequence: CASSLPGGVYQPQHF. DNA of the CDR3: TGTGCCAGCAGTTTACCAGGGGGTGTCTATCAGCCCCAGCATTTT.

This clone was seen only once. The CDR3 loop reads CASRRTGKETQYF. CDR3 coding DNA: TGTGCCAGTAGACGGACAGGGAAAGAGACCCAGTACTTC. The chain employs TRBV19 and TRBJ2-5; TRBD1 matches 8 bases. Germline trimming cut 6 bases from V and 3 bases from J; bases unmatched to any gene: 3. This CDR3 contains 13 residues. Looked up from germline, CDR1 is LNHDA and CDR2 is SQIVND (reference sequence). The variable domain in full, completed from reference TRBV19 and TRBJ2-5, reads DGGITQSPKYLFRKEGQNVTLSCEQNLNHDAMYWYRQDPGQGLRLIYYSQIVNDFQKGDIAEGYSVSREKKESFPLTVTSAQKNPTAFYLCASRRTGKETQYFGPGTRLLVL.

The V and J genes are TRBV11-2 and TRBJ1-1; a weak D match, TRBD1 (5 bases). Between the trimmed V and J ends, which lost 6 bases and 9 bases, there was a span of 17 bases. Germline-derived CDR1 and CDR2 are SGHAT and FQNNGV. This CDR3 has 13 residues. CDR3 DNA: TGTGCCAGCAGTTCCACCGGGACGGCCCAAGCTTTCTTT. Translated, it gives CASSSTGTAQAFF. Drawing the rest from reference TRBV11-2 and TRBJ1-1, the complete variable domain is EAGVAQSPRYKIIEKRQSVAFWCNPISGHATLYWYQQILGQGPKLLIQFQNNGVVDDSQLPKDRFSAERLKGVDSTLKIQPAKLEDSAVYLCASSSTGTAQAFFGQGTRLTVV.

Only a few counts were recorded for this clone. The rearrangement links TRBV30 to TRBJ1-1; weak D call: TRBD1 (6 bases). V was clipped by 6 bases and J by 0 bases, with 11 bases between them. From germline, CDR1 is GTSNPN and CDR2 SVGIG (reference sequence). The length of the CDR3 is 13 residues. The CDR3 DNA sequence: TGTGCCTGCCGAAGGGGGGTGAACACTGAAGCTTTCTTT. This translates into CACRRGVNTEAFF. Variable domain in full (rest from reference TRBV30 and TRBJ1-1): SQTIHQWPATLVQPVGSPLSLECTVEGTSNPNLYWYRQAAGRGLQLLFYSVGIGQISSEVPQNLSASRPQDRQFILSSKKLLLSDSGFYLCACRRGVNTEAFFGQGTRLTVV.

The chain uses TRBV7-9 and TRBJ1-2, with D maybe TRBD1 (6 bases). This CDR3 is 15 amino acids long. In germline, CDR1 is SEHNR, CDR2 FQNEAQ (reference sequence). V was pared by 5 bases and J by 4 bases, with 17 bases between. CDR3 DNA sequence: TGTGCCAGCAGCCTGTGGGCGGACAGCCGCTATGGCTACACCTTC. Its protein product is CASSLWADSRYGYTF.

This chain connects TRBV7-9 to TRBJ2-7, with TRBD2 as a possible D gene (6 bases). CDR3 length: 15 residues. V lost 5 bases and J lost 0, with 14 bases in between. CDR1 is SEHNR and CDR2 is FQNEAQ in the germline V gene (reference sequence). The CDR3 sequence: CASSLWDLLSYEQYF. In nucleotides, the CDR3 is TGTGCCAGCAGCCTTTGGGACTTACTCTCCTACGAGCAGTACTTC.